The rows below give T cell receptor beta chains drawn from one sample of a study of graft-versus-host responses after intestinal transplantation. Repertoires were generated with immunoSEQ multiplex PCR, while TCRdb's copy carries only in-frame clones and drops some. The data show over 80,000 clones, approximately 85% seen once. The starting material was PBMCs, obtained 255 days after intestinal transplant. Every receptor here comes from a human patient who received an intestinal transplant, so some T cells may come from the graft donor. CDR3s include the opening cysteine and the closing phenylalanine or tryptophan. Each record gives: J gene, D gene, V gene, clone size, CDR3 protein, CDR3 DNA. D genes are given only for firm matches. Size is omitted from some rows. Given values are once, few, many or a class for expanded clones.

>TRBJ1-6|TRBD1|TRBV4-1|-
CASSHGTGPFNSPLHF
TGCGCCAGCAGCCACGGGACAGGTCCTTTTAATTCACCCCTCCACTTT
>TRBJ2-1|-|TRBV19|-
CASSIDPGPGSNEQFF
TGTGCCAGTAGTATAGATCCCGGACCTGGATCCAATGAGCAGTTCTTC
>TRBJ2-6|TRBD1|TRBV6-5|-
CASRQGSSGANVLTF
TGTGCCAGCAGACAGGGGAGCTCTGGGGCCAACGTCCTGACTTTC
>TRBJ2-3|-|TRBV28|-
CASSLTTVGSTDTQYF
TGTGCCAGCAGTCTAACGACAGTTGGGAGCACAGATACGCAGTATTTT
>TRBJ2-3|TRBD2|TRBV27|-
CASSLGLAGADTQYF
TGTGCCAGCAGTTTAGGACTAGCGGGAGCAGATACGCAGTATTTT
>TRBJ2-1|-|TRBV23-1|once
CASQRAHGKNEQFF
TGCGCCAGCCAACGGGCCCATGGGAAGAATGAGCAGTTCTTC
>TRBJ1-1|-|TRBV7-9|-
CASRLDSGWGTEAFF
TGTGCCAGCAGGTTAGACTCGGGTTGGGGTACTGAAGCTTTCTTT
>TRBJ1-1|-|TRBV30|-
CAWSVPSEAFF
TGTGCCTGGAGTGTTCCCTCTGAAGCTTTCTTT
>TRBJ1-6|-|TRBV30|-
CAWSAVYSPLHF
TGTGCCTGGAGTGCTGTTTATTCACCCCTCCACTTT
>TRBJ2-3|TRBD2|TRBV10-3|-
CASLGGSPTDTQYF
TGTGCCTCCCTGGGCGGGAGCCCCACAGATACGCAGTATTTT